The present TCR beta chain was sequenced within a study of OX40 agonist ivuxolimab in advanced cancers. Study-wide background: At 0.01 to 10 mg/kg, ivuxolimab was administered intravenously to patients every 2 weeks. A male proportion of 82.7% was recorded, with mean age around 55 years and range 23 to 79. Among those treated, three patients had partial responses, one with hepatocellular carcinoma and two with cutaneous melanoma. Findings of the study overall: Averaged across samples, CD8+ T cells carried more expanded clones than CD4+ did.

Clones were read by immunoSEQ multiplex PCR, and TCRdb kept only the in-frame ones, dropping some. The sample carries tens of thousands of clones, almost 90% recorded once. V was clipped by 7 bases and J by 8 bases; unmatched bases: 8. This CDR3 has 13 residues. CDR1 and CDR2 from the germline V gene are MDHEN and SYDVKM. This clone was detected only a few times. Its specificity is unknown. The sequence was obtained from an adult with an advanced solid tumor such as melanoma, head and neck, liver or kidney cancer. This rearrangement joins TRBV28 to TRBJ1-2; 9 nucleotides align to TRBD1. This specimen was CD4+ or CD8+ T cells sorted from blood, taken in a trial of the OX40 agonist ivuxolimab. The CDR3 DNA reads as TGTGCCAGCACTGAGGACAGGGGCGGCGGCTACACCTTC. The encoded protein is CASTEDRGGGYTF.